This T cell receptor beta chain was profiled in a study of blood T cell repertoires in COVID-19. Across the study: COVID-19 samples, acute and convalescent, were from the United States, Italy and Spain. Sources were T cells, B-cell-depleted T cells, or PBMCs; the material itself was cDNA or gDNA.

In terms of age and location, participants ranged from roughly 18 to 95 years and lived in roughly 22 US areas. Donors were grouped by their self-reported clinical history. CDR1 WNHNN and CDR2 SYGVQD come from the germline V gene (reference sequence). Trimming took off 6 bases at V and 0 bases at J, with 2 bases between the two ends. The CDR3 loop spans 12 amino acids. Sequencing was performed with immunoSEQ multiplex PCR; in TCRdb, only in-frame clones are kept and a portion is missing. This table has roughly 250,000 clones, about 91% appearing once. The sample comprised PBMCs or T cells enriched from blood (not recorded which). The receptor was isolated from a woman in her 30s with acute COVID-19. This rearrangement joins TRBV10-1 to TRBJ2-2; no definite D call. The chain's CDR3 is CASSANTGELFF. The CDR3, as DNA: TGCGCCAGCAGCGCGAACACCGGGGAGCTGTTTTTT.